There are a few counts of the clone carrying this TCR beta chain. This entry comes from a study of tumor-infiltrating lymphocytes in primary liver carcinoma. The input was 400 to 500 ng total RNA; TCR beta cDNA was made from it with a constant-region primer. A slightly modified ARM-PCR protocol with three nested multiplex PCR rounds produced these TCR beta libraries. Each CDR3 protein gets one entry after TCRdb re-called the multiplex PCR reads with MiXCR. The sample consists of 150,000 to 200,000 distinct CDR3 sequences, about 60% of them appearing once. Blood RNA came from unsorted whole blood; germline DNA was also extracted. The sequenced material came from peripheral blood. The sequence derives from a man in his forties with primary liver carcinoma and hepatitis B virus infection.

The CDR3 region has the DNA TGCAGCGTTGAAGATGGGAGGCTAGCGGGAGCCGGGGAGCTGTTTTTT. Amino acid sequence: CSVEDGRLAGAGELFF. The genes are TRBV29-1 and TRBJ2-2; 10 bases match TRBD2. Germline-derived CDR1 and CDR2 are SQVTM and ANQGSEA. Trimming at V came to 0 bases and at J to 6 bases, leaving 7 bases not matched to a gene. The CDR3 runs to 16 residues.